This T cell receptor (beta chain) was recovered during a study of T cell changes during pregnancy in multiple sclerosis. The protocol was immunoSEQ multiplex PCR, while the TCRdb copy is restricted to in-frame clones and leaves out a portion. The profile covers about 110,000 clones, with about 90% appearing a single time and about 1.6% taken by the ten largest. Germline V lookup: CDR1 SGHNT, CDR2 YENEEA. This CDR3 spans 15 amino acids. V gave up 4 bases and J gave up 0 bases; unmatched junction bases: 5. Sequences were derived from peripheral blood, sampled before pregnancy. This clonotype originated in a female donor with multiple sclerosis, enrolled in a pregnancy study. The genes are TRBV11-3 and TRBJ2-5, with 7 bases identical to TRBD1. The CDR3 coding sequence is TGTGCCAGCAGCTCAGCACAGGGGTACCAAGAGACCCAGTACTTC. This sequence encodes CASSSAQGYQETQYF.